Listed below are T cell receptor beta chains from one sample, sequenced in a study of blood T cell repertoires in COVID-19. Profiling relied on immunoSEQ multiplex PCR, and the TCRdb table lists in-frame clones only, not all of them. In the table there are about 95,000 clones, around 86% of which are singletons. Sample: peripheral blood. These receptors were collected from a man aged 60 to 69 with COVID-19, enrolled during active disease. Each CDR3 is given with its conserved first and last residue. Fields, in order: V gene, CDR3 protein.

>TRBV28
CASIPTGNPGNTIYF
>TRBV7-8
CASSFRTGVAETQYF
>TRBV6-2/TRBV6-3
CASSTPAGQGMGETQYF
>TRBV12-5
CASGLREGFDEQFF
>TRBV12-3/TRBV12-4
CASSWPRGGTQYF
>TRBV27
CASGAQGTRRTEAFF
>TRBV7-6
CASSLTGGSPYNEQFF
>TRBV2
CASSAATSGTTDTQYF
>TRBV11-3
CASSSAGTSGISSYNEQFF
>TRBV3-1/TRBV3-2
CASSQGGVLNGYTF
>TRBV4-2
CASSQSLSNEKLFF
>TRBV7-2
CASSLALRQGRGYTF
>TRBV18
CASSPKLPAQGGLEQYF
>TRBV10-3
CAISPGQSNQPQHF
>TRBV6-4
CASTLWQGGTEAFF
>TRBV24-1
CATRHDREAFF
>TRBV24-1
CATSDPLTGRETQYF
>TRBV19
CASSKGDSRNTIYF
>TRBV6-5
CATGSSNEKLFF
>TRBV19
CASSIGEVLFENSPLHF
>TRBV4-1
CASSPLAGDEQYF
>TRBV29-1
CSVEDPGQKLFF
>TRBV27
CASTATGLFNEQFF
>TRBV7-2
CASSPTWGVGQPQHF
>TRBV11-3
CASSPSYGNSYEQYF
>TRBV30
CAWKAGIGYTF
>TRBV29-1
CSASTSLVDTGELFF
>TRBV19
CASSPSDRSNEKLFF
>TRBV7-9
CASSSGRLKGDTQYF
>TRBV6-5
CASSRDRVAYEQYF
>TRBV15
CATSRDLPYSGRQFF
>TRBV25-1
CASSDGGNSYEQYF
>TRBV6-5
CASVNGGTGELFF
>TRBV6-5
CASRIRDRAYEQYF
>TRBV2
CASNWDINQPQHF
>TRBV19
CASSAPPASGSRETQYF
>TRBV19
CASSHFGTGSSSPLHF
>TRBV5-5
CASLTVNTGELFF
>TRBV4-3
CASSQVAGYNEQFF
>TRBV6-2/TRBV6-3
CASSTRTSGSTDTQYF
>TRBV5-1
CASSSTVQGAIYNEQFF
>TRBV25-1
CASSAYRGRGTEAFF
>TRBV11-3
CASSRGNNQPQHF
>TRBV19
CASSTLAGGQETQYF
>TRBV15
CATSSLPDLFAKNIQYF